These 8 T cell receptor beta chains share one sample of origin, sequenced in a study of technical replicates of blood from a handful of donors (dated by TCRdb to about 2017). Receptor amplification or capture employed the immunoSEQ multiplex PCR assay. TCRdb stores this immuneACCESS table with in-frame sequences only. Part of the clones is absent; in the studies checked, under half of the shortfall reflects unresolved V genes, and no reason is known for the rest. Here the sample has fewer than 85,000 clones; approximately 94% occur a single time. The ten largest clones represent roughly 0.37% of the sample. Sequencing was performed on T cells isolated from PBMCs. The receptor source for this set is a human donor in good health.

The rearrangement links TRBV9 to TRBJ2-7, with a weak D call TRBD2 (5 bases). CDR3 length: 14 residues. Germline V CDR1 and CDR2: SGDLS, YYNGEE. Trimming cost V 0 bases and J 5 bases, with 12 bases left between them. CDR3 sequence reads: CASSVDGLVHEQYF. The CDR3 DNA is TGTGCCAGCAGCGTAGACGGACTTGTCCACGAGCAGTACTTC. The full variable domain, completed using reference TRBV9 and TRBJ2-7, is DSGVTQTPKHLITATGQRVTLRCSPRSGDLSVYWYQQSLDQGLQFLIQYYNGEERAKGNILERFSAQQFPDLHSELNLSSLELGDSALYFCASSVDGLVHEQYFGPGTRLTVT.

J is TRBJ1-1 and V is TRBV11-2; perhaps TRBD1 as D (6 bases). CDR3 length equals 14 residues. V gave up 5 bases and J gave up 5 bases, with 15 bases separating them. The germline gives CDR1 SGHAT, CDR2 FQNNGV. Here the CDR3 reads CASSLSGGLTEAFF. The CDR3 coding sequence is TGTGCCAGCAGCCTTTCCGGGGGGCTGACTGAAGCTTTCTTT.

The chain uses TRBV18 and TRBJ2-3; possibly TRBD2 for D (6 bases). The germline gives CDR1 KGHSH, CDR2 LQKENI. V lost 1 base and J lost 0, with 11 bases in between. This CDR3 has 16 residues. The CDR3 is CASSPQGGASTDTQYF. The CDR3 DNA follows: TGTGCCAGCTCACCACAGGGCGGGGCAAGCACAGATACGCAGTATTTT.

This chain joins TRBV29-1 and TRBJ1-1; tentatively, D is TRBD1 (5 bases). Germline V CDR1 and CDR2: SQVTM, ANQGSEA. This CDR3 has 13 residues. The V end was cut by 4 bases, the J end by 4 bases, with 13 bases between. The CDR3 DNA is TGCAGCGTTGCTTCAGGGATTACCACTGAAGCTTTCTTT. Translated, it gives CSVASGITTEAFF.

This clone has a handful of counts. V is TRBV5-8 and J is TRBJ2-7, with D possibly being TRBD2 (6 bases). The CDR3 spans 14 residues. Germline assignment: CDR1 SGHTS and CDR2 YDEGEE. V was trimmed by 4 bases and J by 3 bases, leaving 14 bases between them. The DNA for the CDR3 is TGTGCCAGCAGCGTCCACCGCGGGGACTACGAGCAGTACTTC. Translated: CASSVHRGDYEQYF.

The rearrangement links TRBV6-4 to TRBJ2-7, with 11 bases identical to TRBD2. Germline values: CDR1 MRHNA, CDR2 SNTAGT. V gave up 0 bases and J gave up 3 bases; unmatched junction bases: 25. This CDR3 comprises 23 residues. For the CDR3, the DNA is TGTGCCAGCAGTGACTCCCCCTTGCCCACAACTAGCGGGAGAATTGGGCCATACTACGAGCAGTACTTC. Its protein product is CASSDSPLPTTSGRIGPYYEQYF.

This clone showed up just once. This chain connects TRBV11-3 to TRBJ2-1; TRBD2 aligns across 10 bases. With V trimmed by 5 bases and J by 6 bases, 7 bases remained unmatched. CDR3 length equals 15 residues. Germline CDR1 reads SGHNT; CDR2 reads YENEEA. CDR3 in DNA: TGTGCCAGCAGCAGAGGACTAGCGGCGACCAATGAGCAGTTCTTC. Protein sequence: CASSRGLAATNEQFF. Based on the CDR3 plus reference TRBV11-3 and TRBJ2-1, the full variable domain is EAGVVQSPRYKIIEKKQPVAFWCNPISGHNTLYWYLQNLGQGPELLIRYENEEAVDDSQLPKDRFSAERLKGVDSTLKIQPAELGDSAVYLCASSRGLAATNEQFFGPGTRLTVL.

The chain couples TRBV5-4 to TRBJ1-1; D not certain. Germline lookup yields CDR1 SGHNT and CDR2 YYREEE (reference sequence). Trimming left V 2 bases short and J 0 bases short, with 2 bases between. This CDR3 is 12 amino acids long. The CDR3 protein is CASSFMNTEAFF. As DNA, the CDR3 is TGTGCCAGCAGCTTCATGAACACTGAAGCTTTCTTT.